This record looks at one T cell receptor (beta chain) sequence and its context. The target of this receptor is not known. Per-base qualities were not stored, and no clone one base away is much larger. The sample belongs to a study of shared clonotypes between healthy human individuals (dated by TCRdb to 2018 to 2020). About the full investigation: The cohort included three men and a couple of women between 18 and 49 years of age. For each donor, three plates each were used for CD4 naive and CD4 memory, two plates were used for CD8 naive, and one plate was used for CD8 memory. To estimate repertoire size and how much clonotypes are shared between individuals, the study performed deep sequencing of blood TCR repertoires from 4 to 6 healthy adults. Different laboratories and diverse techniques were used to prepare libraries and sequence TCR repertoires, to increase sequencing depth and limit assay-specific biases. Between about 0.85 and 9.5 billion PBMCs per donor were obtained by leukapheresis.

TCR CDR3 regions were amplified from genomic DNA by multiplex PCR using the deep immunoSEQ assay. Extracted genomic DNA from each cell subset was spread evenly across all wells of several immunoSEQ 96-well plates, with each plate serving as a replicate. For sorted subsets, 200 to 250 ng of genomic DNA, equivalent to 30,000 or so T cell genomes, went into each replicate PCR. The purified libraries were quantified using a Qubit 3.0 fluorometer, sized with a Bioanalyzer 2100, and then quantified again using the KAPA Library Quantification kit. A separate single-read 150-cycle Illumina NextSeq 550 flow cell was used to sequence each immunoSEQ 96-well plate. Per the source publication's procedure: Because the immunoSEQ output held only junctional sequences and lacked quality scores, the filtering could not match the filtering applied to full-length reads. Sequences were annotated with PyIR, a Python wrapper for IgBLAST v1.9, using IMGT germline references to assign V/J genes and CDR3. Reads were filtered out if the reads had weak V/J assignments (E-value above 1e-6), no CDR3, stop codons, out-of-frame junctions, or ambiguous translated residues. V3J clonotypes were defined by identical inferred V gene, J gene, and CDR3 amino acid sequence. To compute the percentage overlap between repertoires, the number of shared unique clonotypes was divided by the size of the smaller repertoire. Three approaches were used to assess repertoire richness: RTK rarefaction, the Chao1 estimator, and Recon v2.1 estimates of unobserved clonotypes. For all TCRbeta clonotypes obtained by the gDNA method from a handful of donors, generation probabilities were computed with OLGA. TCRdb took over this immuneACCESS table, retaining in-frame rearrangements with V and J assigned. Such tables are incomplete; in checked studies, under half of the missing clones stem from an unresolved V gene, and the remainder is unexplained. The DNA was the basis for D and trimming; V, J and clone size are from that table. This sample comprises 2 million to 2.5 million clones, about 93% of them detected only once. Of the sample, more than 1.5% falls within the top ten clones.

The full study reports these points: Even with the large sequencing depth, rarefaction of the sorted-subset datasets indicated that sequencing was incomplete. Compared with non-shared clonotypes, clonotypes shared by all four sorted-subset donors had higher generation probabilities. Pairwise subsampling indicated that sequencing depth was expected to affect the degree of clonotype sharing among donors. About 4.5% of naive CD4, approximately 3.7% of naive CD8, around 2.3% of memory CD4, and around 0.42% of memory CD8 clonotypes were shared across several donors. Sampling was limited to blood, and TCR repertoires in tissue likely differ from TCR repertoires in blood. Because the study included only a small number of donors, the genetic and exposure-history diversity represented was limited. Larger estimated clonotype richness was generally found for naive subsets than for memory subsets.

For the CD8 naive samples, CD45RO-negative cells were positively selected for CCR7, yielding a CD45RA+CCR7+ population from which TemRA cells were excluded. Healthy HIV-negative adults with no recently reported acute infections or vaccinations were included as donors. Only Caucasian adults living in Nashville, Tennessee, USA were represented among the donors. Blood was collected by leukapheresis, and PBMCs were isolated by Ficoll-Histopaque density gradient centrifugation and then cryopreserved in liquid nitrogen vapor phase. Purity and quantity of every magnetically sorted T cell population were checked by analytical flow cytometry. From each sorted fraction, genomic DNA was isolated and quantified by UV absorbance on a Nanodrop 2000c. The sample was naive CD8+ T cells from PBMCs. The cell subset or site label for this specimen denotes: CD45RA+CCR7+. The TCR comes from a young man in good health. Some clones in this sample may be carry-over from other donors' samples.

The sequenced DNA: TGTGCCAGCAGTCCCCTCTCGACTAGCGGGATCGAAAGTAGCGAGCAGTACTTC. This codes for CASSPLSTSGIESSEQYF. Rearrangement joined TRBV27 to TRBJ2-7; a stretch of 11 junction bases matches TRBD2. CDR1 and CDR2 are read off the germline V gene (reference sequence) as MNHEY and SMNVEV. Ends trimmed: V by 5 bases, J by 6 bases; bases unmatched to a gene: 18. Its CDR3 holds 18 amino acids, cysteine through phenylalanine. Left in the record is the CDR3 DNA by itself, 54 bases read in frame from the first base.